The 21 T cell receptor beta chains in this list originate from one sample, sequenced in a study of blood T cell repertoires in COVID-19. Libraries were prepared by immunoSEQ multiplex PCR; TCRdb keeps only in-frame clonotypes and omits some of them. The sample yields over 95,000 clones, approximately 90% seen once. The sample comprised peripheral blood. Receptors originate from a woman in her fifties or sixties with acute or convalescent COVID-19.

V is TRBV5-5 and J is TRBJ2-5; a weak D match, TRBD2 (6 bases). Trimming took off 3 bases at V and 3 bases at J, with 12 bases between the two ends. The V gene's germline CDR1 is SGHKS and CDR2 YYEKEE (reference sequence). The CDR3 runs to 14 residues. CDR3: CASSSGLLEETQYF. For the CDR3, the DNA is TGTGCCAGCAGCTCGGGACTCTTAGAAGAGACCCAGTACTTC.

The J gene is TRBJ2-2, the V gene TRBV6-1; D uncertain. Germline loops: CDR1 MNHNS, CDR2 SASEGT. The CDR3 is made up of 14 amino acids. The V end was cut by 1 base, the J end by 4 bases, with 7 bases between. This CDR3 is CASSEGRSTGELFF. As DNA, the CDR3 is TGTGCCAGCAGTGAAGGCCGTAGCACCGGGGAGCTGTTTTTT.

The genes are TRBV19 and TRBJ2-1; 8 bases are shared with TRBD1. CDR1 is LNHDA and CDR2 is SQIVND in the germline V gene (reference sequence). Trimming took 4 bases from V and 6 from J; bases not matched to a gene: 5. CDR3 length: 14 residues. The CDR3 DNA is TGTGCCAGTAGTAAGGACAGGGAAATCAATGAGCAGTTCTTC. It yields the protein CASSKDREINEQFF. The whole variable domain, remainder taken from reference TRBV19 and TRBJ2-1, is DGGITQSPKYLFRKEGQNVTLSCEQNLNHDAMYWYRQDPGQGLRLIYYSQIVNDFQKGDIAEGYSVSREKKESFPLTVTSAQKNPTAFYLCASSKDREINEQFFGPGTRLTVL.

J is TRBJ1-2 and V is TRBV5-5; 8 positions agree with TRBD1. Trimming took 2 bases from V and 2 from J; bases not matched to a gene: 5. Germline V gene sequence: CDR1 SGHKS, CDR2 YYEKEE (reference sequence). The CDR3 has 15 residues. The CDR3 DNA reads TGTGCCAGCAGCTTAGGACAGGGCCAAAACTATGGCTACACCTTC. Amino acids: CASSLGQGQNYGYTF.

The chain combines TRBV5-1 with TRBJ1-1; D may be TRBD1 (5 bases). The CDR3 contains 14 residues. The germline gives CDR1 SGHRS, CDR2 YFSETQ. The germline V and J ends were trimmed by 0 bases and 7 bases, with 13 bases remaining between them. This chain's CDR3 is CASSLEKGSNEAFF. CDR3 nucleotide sequence: TGCGCCAGCAGCTTGGAGAAGGGGTCAAATGAAGCTTTCTTT.

The chain links TRBV28 to TRBJ2-1; the D gene is possibly TRBD2 (5 bases). Looked up from germline, CDR1 is MDHEN and CDR2 is SYDVKM. Trimming removed 7 bases from V and 10 bases from J, with 11 bases in between. The CDR3 is 11 amino acids. The CDR3 DNA follows: TGTGCCAGCAAATTCTGGGAGGAGCAGTTCTTC. This gives the protein CASKFWEEQFF.

V and J are TRBV19 and TRBJ1-5, with D possibly TRBD1 on 6 matching bases. Looked up from germline, CDR1 is LNHDA and CDR2 is SQIVND (reference sequence). This CDR3 has 15 amino acids. V gave up 6 bases and J gave up 6 bases, with 18 bases separating them. CDR3 amino acids: CASSRLGGGGQPQHF. The CDR3 DNA reads as TGTGCCAGTAGCCGCCTGGGGGGGGGCGGTCAGCCCCAGCATTTT.

This clone is a singleton in its sample. This rearrangement joins TRBV19 to TRBJ2-2; 7 bases match TRBD1. Per germline, CDR1 LNHDA and CDR2 SQIVND (reference sequence). The CDR3 has 15 residues. V trimming: 5 bases; J trimming: 0 bases; junction bases outside the gene matches: 3. CDR3 nucleotides: TGTGCCAGTAGTCCAGGGACAGCGAACACCGGGGAGCTGTTTTTT. It specifies CASSPGTANTGELFF.

The gene calls are TRBV28 and TRBJ1-4; D call uncertain. V lost 4 bases and J lost 4, with 13 bases in between. This CDR3 is built from 15 residues. The V gene's germline CDR1 is MDHEN and CDR2 SYDVKM. The CDR3 DNA follows: TGTGCCAGCAGTTCAATCCAGATCCTTAATGAAAAACTGTTTTTT. Translated, it gives CASSSIQILNEKLFF.

The CDR3 DNA follows: TGTGCCAGCAGCAAAGACCGACAGGGGTTCTCTAATCAGCCCCAGCATTTT. It yields the protein CASSKDRQGFSNQPQHF. V usage is TRBV21-1 and J usage is TRBJ1-5; TRBD1 was called by the table and not checked on the DNA. TRBV21-1 is marked as a pseudogene. This CDR3 contains 17 residues.

This clone was counted only a few times. CDR3 region: CASSWTVYNEQFF. The CDR3 bases are TGTGCCAGCTCATGGACAGTCTACAATGAGCAGTTCTTC. V and J are TRBV18 and TRBJ2-1; tentatively, D is TRBD1 (6 bases). The CDR3 runs 13 residues. Germline loops: CDR1 KGHSH, CDR2 LQKENI. Trimming left V 5 bases short and J 3 bases short, with 8 bases between.

V and J are TRBV30 and TRBJ1-5; TRBD1 is a possible D gene (6 bases). Trimming stripped 2 bases from V and 4 bases from J, with 12 bases between. CDR3 length: 14 amino acids. Germline V gene data show CDR1 as GTSNPN and CDR2 as SVGIG (reference sequence). The CDR3 bases are TGTGCCTGGAGTAAGAAAGGGGGAAATCAGCCCCAGCATTTT. Its translation is CAWSKKGGNQPQHF.

In nucleotides, the CDR3 is TGTGCCAGCTCACCTCGCGATGACAGGGGGCTTAACTATGGCTACACCTTC. Its protein is CASSPRDDRGLNYGYTF. This rearrangement joins TRBV18 to TRBJ1-2; 10 bases map to TRBD1. V lost 3 bases and J lost 1; bases outside the gene matches: 8. The CDR3 is 17 amino acids. Germline assignment: CDR1 KGHSH and CDR2 LQKENI. Full variable domain (remainder filled in from reference TRBV18 and TRBJ1-2): NAGVMQNPRHLVRRRGQEARLRCSPMKGHSHVYWYRQLPEEGLKFMVYLQKENIIDESGMPKERFSAEFPKEGPSILRIQQVVRGDSAAYFCASSPRDDRGLNYGYTFGSGTRLTVV.

This clone turned up a few times. V gene TRBV19 combines with J gene TRBJ1-2; perhaps TRBD1 as D (5 bases). The V end was cut by 8 bases, the J end by 7 bases, with 20 bases between. CDR3 length equals 14 residues. Germline CDR1 reads LNHDA; CDR2 reads SQIVND (reference sequence). The CDR3 DNA follows: TGTGCCAGTTGGGAAAGTGGATCAGGGTCTGGCTACACCTTC. Translated, it gives CASWESGSGSGYTF.

This clone was picked up one time. CDR3 loop: CASSLGEGGQTDTQYF. CDR3 sequence (DNA): TGTGCCAGCAGCTTAGGTGAGGGGGGGCAGACAGATACGCAGTATTTT. This chain joins TRBV7-2 and TRBJ2-3; maybe TRBD2 (7 bases). CDR3 length equals 16 residues. Trimming took 1 base from V and 3 from J, leaving 14 bases between them. CDR1 is SGHTA, CDR2 FQGNSA, per germline.

The chain links TRBV4-1 to TRBJ1-2; TRBD1 aligns across 8 bases. V shed 1 base and J 6 bases; nucleotides not matched to a gene: 13. Germline V CDR1 and CDR2: MGHRA, YSYEKL. CDR3 length: 17 residues. As DNA, the CDR3 is TGCGCCAGCAGCCAAGTTCCCTTCGACAGGGGTAGGCATGGCTACACCTTC. This translates into CASSQVPFDRGRHGYTF.

The rearrangement joins TRBV3-1 (or the pseudogene TRBV3-2) to TRBJ2-1; 11 nucleotides line up with TRBD2. The CDR3 consists of 17 residues. Germline-derived CDR1 and CDR2 are LGHDT and YNNKEL (reference sequence). V trimming: 6 bases; J trimming: 6 bases; junction bases outside the gene matches: 13. CDR3 nucleotide sequence: TGTGCCAGCAGACTAACGAAATTAGCGGGGGGGCTCAATGAGCAGTTCTTC. It specifies CASRLTKLAGGLNEQFF.

This sequence joins TRBV27 and TRBJ2-7; D possibly corresponds to TRBD1 (5 bases). The CDR3 runs to 13 residues. CDR1 is MNHEY and CDR2 is SMNVEV in the germline V gene (reference sequence). Trimming shortened V by 6 bases and J by 2 bases, and 11 bases separated the two germline ends. This CDR3 is CASRYGQAYEQYF. CDR3 coding DNA: TGTGCCAGCAGATACGGACAAGCCTACGAGCAGTACTTC.

The V call is TRBV9, the J call TRBJ1-2; D may be TRBD1 (5 bases). Germline-derived CDR1 and CDR2 are SGDLS and YYNGEE. CDR3 length: 15 amino acids. V shed 6 bases and J shed 7 bases, with 22 bases lying between them. This CDR3 is CASTIGDYKGSGYTF. For the CDR3, the DNA is TGTGCCAGCACCATAGGGGACTACAAAGGTTCTGGCTACACCTTC.

The J gene is TRBJ2-6, the V gene TRBV25-1, with D maybe TRBD1 (5 bases). Trimming took off 3 bases at V and 0 bases at J, with 12 bases between the two ends. Germline V lookup: CDR1 MGHDK, CDR2 SYGVNS. The CDR3 spans 17 residues. CDR3 residues: CASSDETDNSGANVLTF. CDR3 DNA: TGTGCCAGCAGTGATGAGACAGATAACTCTGGGGCCAACGTCCTGACTTTC.

This sequence joins TRBV21-1 and TRBJ1-2. TRBV21-1 is marked as a pseudogene. The length of the CDR3 is 16 residues. CDR3 in amino acids: CASSKTWTRVNYGYTF. In nucleotides, the CDR3 is TGTGCCAGCAGCAAAACTTGGACTCGGGTAAACTATGGCTACACCTTC.